What follows describes a single TCR beta chain. Its antigen is not identified. For sorted CD8+ subsets, all extracted DNA was loaded. Method: immunoSEQ multiplex PCR; TCRdb's copy keeps in-frame clones and lacks some. The table lists fewer than 15,000 clones, roughly 94% of them singletons. Trimming left V 0 bases short and J 2 bases short, with 12 bases between. The length of the CDR3 is 16 residues. CDR1 is SGHDT, CDR2 YYEEEE, per germline. This specimen belongs to a study of blood T cell dynamics during melanoma immunotherapy. Study summary: Metastatic melanoma patients received first-line pembrolizumab or nivolumab plus ipilimumab. Notes on the study in general: The most clonal sorted CD8+ subset, immune-effector cells, was closest to cell-free DNA CDR3 sequences.

The time point was: pre-treatment baseline. V gene TRBV5-6 combines with J gene TRBJ2-1; D may correspond to TRBD1 or TRBD2 (6 bases each). Sequenced here: effector memory CD8+ T cells from blood, sampled from a patient treated with checkpoint blockade. This TCR came from a human donor with melanoma. CDR3 nucleotides: TGTGCCAGCAGCTTGGGCCCCGGGGGCGCCTACAATGAGCAGTTCTTC. This codes for CASSLGPGGAYNEQFF.